The source of this T cell receptor (beta chain) is a study of cytomegalovirus exposure and HLA in healthy donors. Turning to the study itself: Earlier work reported 110 million or so unique TCR beta sequences from 150 million to 200 million T cells.

It was with 60 Vbeta and 13 Jbeta primers that the PCR ran. Some clones are missing from TCRdb's copy, which holds only in-frame ones; the method was immunoSEQ multiplex PCR. This table has roughly 160,000 clones, about 85% appearing once. A word on this clone: Its target is not known. The same CDR3 can be traced to other DNA sequences in this sample.

Findings of the study overall: Later examination showed HLA-associated TCR beta chains had greater clonal expansion than equally common others. Further analysis was carried out later, and it showed several of the most significant clusters appearing linked to common viral pathogens. An ancestry cluster, one associated with Asian ancestry, reportedly showed fewer N-insertions than the 666-donor mean in a later analysis.

V lost 5 bases to trimming and J lost 4 bases; unmatched junction nucleotides: 7. CDR3 length equals 16 residues. The germline V gene encodes CDR1 MNHEY and CDR2 SMNVEV (reference sequence). The chain is built from TRBV27 and TRBJ2-1, with 11 nucleotides matching TRBD2. The sample taken for sequencing was PBMCs. This clonotype originated in a boy between 2 and 10 years old in good health and CMV-seronegative. For the CDR3, the DNA is TGTGCCAGCAGTCCTTCCGGGACTAGCGGTTACAATGAGCAGTTCTTC. It codes for CASSPSGTSGYNEQFF.